Following are 17 T cell receptor beta chains from one sample sequenced in a study of cytomegalovirus exposure and HLA in healthy donors. PCR involved 60 Vbeta and 13 Jbeta primers. Only in-frame clones appear in the TCRdb table, and some are missing; sequencing was by immunoSEQ multiplex PCR. The repertoire consists of roughly 140,000 clones, with about 80% occurring once and the leading ten covering about 4.4%. Sequenced input: PBMCs. Every receptor here comes from a man between 35 and 55 years old in good health and CMV-seronegative.

This sequence joins TRBV6-5 and TRBJ1-5; possibly TRBD1 for D (6 bases). V was cut by 2 bases and J by 1 base, with 9 bases left in between. Germline assignment: CDR1 MNHEY and CDR2 SVGAGI. The CDR3 length is 15 residues. This CDR3 reads CASSYRTDSNQPQHF. In DNA, the CDR3 is TGTGCCAGCAGTTACCGGACAGACAGCAATCAGCCCCAGCATTTT.

This clone came up once. The V call is TRBV5-1, the J call TRBJ2-6, with D possibly TRBD1 on 6 matching bases. CDR3 length: 16 amino acids. The V and J ends lost 2 bases and 3 bases respectively, with 12 bases between them. Germline assignment: CDR1 SGHRS and CDR2 YFSETQ. CDR3: CASSLQRGYGANVLTF. The CDR3, as DNA: TGCGCCAGCAGCTTACAGAGGGGGTATGGGGCCAACGTCCTGACTTTC.

The rearrangement uses TRBV6-5 and TRBJ2-3; 8 bases are shared with TRBD2. CDR1 is MNHEY, CDR2 SVGAGI, per germline. This CDR3 region has 14 residues. Germline trimming cut 7 bases from V and 6 bases from J; bases unmatched to any gene: 9. The CDR3: CASKPRGGPDTQYF. DNA for the CDR3: TGTGCCAGCAAACCACGGGGGGGCCCCGATACGCAGTATTTT.

For the CDR3, the DNA is TGCAGCGTTGGGCTAGCGGGGGCTTACAATGAGCAGTTCTTC. It is translated as CSVGLAGAYNEQFF. V and J are TRBV29-1 and TRBJ2-1; 10 bases match TRBD2. V trimming: 4 bases; J trimming: 4 bases; junction bases outside the gene matches: 4. The CDR3 extends over 14 amino acids. Germline-derived CDR1 and CDR2 are SQVTM and ANQGSEA.

The rearrangement uses TRBV4-1 and TRBJ2-5; 10 bases map to TRBD2. V lost 7 bases and J lost 2; bases outside the gene matches: 7. CDR1 and CDR2 from the germline V gene are MGHRA and YSYEKL. This CDR3 has 15 residues. CDR3 residues: CASTRGSGGQETQYF. The CDR3 bases are TGCGCCAGCACCCGGGGTAGCGGGGGGCAAGAGACCCAGTACTTC.

The chain joins TRBV19 to TRBJ1-4, with 7 bases aligning to TRBD1. The CDR3 is 15 amino acids. J was trimmed by 8 bases and V by 9 bases; bases with no gene match: 15. From germline, CDR1 is LNHDA and CDR2 SQIVND (reference sequence). The chain's CDR3 is CASRGSDRVEEKLFF. DNA of the CDR3: TGTGCCAGCCGTGGATCCGACAGGGTCGAGGAAAAACTGTTTTTT.

The chain is built from TRBV7-2 and TRBJ1-5; the match to TRBD1 covers 9 bases. CDR3 length equals 16 residues. V shed 4 bases and J 0 bases; nucleotides not matched to a gene: 4. Germline V gene data show CDR1 as SGHTA and CDR2 as FQGNSA. CDR3 region: CASSWTGDASNQPQHF. The CDR3 DNA sequence: TGTGCCAGCAGCTGGACAGGGGACGCTAGCAATCAGCCCCAGCATTTT.

The chain joins TRBV28 to TRBJ1-5; D is undetermined. The CDR3 is 15 residues long. Germline loops: CDR1 MDHEN, CDR2 SYDVKM. V lost 5 bases and J 2 bases, leaving 13 bases between the germline ends. The CDR3 region is CASSPKTGGNQPQHF. The CDR3 DNA follows: TGTGCCAGCAGTCCAAAAACGGGAGGCAATCAGCCCCAGCATTTT. Based on the CDR3 plus reference TRBV28 and TRBJ1-5, the full variable domain is DVKVTQSSRYLVKRTGEKVFLECVQDMDHENMFWYRQDPGLGLRLIYFSYDVKMKEKGDIPEGYSVSREKKERFSLILESASTNQTSMYLCASSPKTGGNQPQHFGDGTRLSIL.

The chain couples TRBV21-1 to TRBJ2-3; TRBD1, as called in the table, went unchecked against the DNA. TRBV21-1 is annotated as a pseudogene. The CDR3 covers 11 residues. The CDR3 sequence: CASSTADTQYF. DNA of the CDR3: TGTGCCAGCAGCACAGCAGATACGCAGTATTTT.

The rearrangement joins TRBV10-1 to TRBJ2-2; 7 nucleotides line up with TRBD1. Germline lookup yields CDR1 WNHNN and CDR2 SYGVQD (reference sequence). After removal of 0 bases from V and 0 bases from J, the junction contained 1 base not matched to a gene. The CDR3 extends over 16 amino acids. The CDR3: CASSESTGANTGELFF. Here the CDR3 DNA reads TGCGCCAGCAGTGAGTCAACAGGGGCGAACACCGGGGAGCTGTTTTTT.

The rearrangement links TRBV6-1 to TRBJ1-1; weak D call: TRBD1 (6 bases). Germline CDR1 reads MNHNS; CDR2 reads SASEGT. Trimming took off 6 bases at V and 4 bases at J, with 18 bases between the two ends. This CDR3 contains 15 residues. Written as DNA, the CDR3 is TGTGCCAGCAGGAGCCTATCTGGGGGCATCACTGAAGCTTTCTTT. This encodes CASRSLSGGITEAFF.

This chain joins TRBV29-1 and TRBJ2-7; 8 bases align to TRBD1. J lost 7 bases, V lost 7 bases, and 9 bases had no gene match. The CDR3 totals 12 residues. Per germline, CDR1 SQVTM and CDR2 ANQGSEA. CDR3 loop: CSGSQGAEEQYF. Written as DNA, the CDR3 is TGCAGCGGCTCCCAGGGGGCTGAAGAGCAGTACTTC.

The chain combines TRBV11-2 with TRBJ1-5; 9 positions match TRBD1. V lost 5 bases and J lost 4; bases outside the gene matches: 6. The CDR3 has 15 amino acids. Germline CDR1 is SGHAT and CDR2 is FQNNGV. The CDR3 coding sequence is TGTGCCAGCAGCCTCCACGGGACAGGGAATCAGCCCCAGCATTTT. Protein: CASSLHGTGNQPQHF. Complete variable domain (other parts from reference TRBV11-2 and TRBJ1-5): EAGVAQSPRYKIIEKRQSVAFWCNPISGHATLYWYQQILGQGPKLLIQFQNNGVVDDSQLPKDRFSAERLKGVDSTLKIQPAKLEDSAVYLCASSLHGTGNQPQHFGDGTRLSIL.

V is TRBV6-5 and J is TRBJ1-3; a possible D gene is TRBD1 (5 bases). Trimming pared 2 bases from V and 0 bases from J, leaving 8 bases between. The CDR3 spans 15 residues. Germline CDR1 is MNHEY and CDR2 is SVGAGI. The CDR3 DNA is TGTGCCAGCAGTTACGCGGGGCTCTCTGGAAACACCATATATTTT. Residues: CASSYAGLSGNTIYF.

The genes are TRBV7-2 and TRBJ1-2; D might be TRBD1 (6 bases). CDR1 and CDR2 from the germline V gene are SGHTA and FQGNSA. V gave up 5 bases and J gave up 8 bases, with 9 bases separating them. The CDR3 length is 11 residues. CDR3 coding DNA: TGTGCCAGCAGCCGGGGGGGCGGCTACACCTTC. This codes for CASSRGGGYTF.

The chain carries TRBV28 and TRBJ2-7, with 7 bases that match TRBD1. Trimming took 6 bases from V and 4 from J; bases not matched to a gene: 9. The CDR3 spans 14 residues. Germline-derived CDR1 and CDR2 are MDHEN and SYDVKM. The CDR3 bases are TGTGCCAGCAGCCCCACAGGGGTAAGATACGAGCAGTACTTC. Translation gives CASSPTGVRYEQYF.

The rearrangement uses TRBV7-8 and TRBJ2-3; 7 nucleotides match TRBD2. V was clipped by 0 bases and J by 5 bases; unmatched bases: 2. The germline V gene encodes CDR1 SGHVS and CDR2 FQNEAQ. The CDR3 runs 14 residues. CDR3 coding DNA: TGTGCCAGCAGCTTAGCGGGGGAGGGAGATACGCAGTATTTT. It encodes CASSLAGEGDTQYF. Drawing the rest from reference TRBV7-8 and TRBJ2-3, the complete variable domain is GAGVSQSPRYKVAKRGQDVALRCDPISGHVSLFWYQQALGQGPEFLTYFQNEAQLDKSGLPSDRFFAERPEGSVSTLKIQRTQQEDSAVYLCASSLAGEGDTQYFGPGTRLTVL.